This TCR beta chain was captured in a study of CD8 T cells in Susac syndrome. V lost 3 bases, J lost 4 bases, and 5 bases lay in between. Germline values: CDR1 SGHDT, CDR2 YYEEEE. The CDR3 is 12 amino acids. RNA totalling roughly 0.45 to 1 ug underwent reverse transcription with random hexamers. TCRdb passed the immunoSEQ multiplex PCR reads through MiXCR, listing each CDR3 protein once. The sample lists roughly 86,000 distinct CDR3 sequences, 95% to 97% occurring once. TEMRA cells were enriched by FACS, while CD8+ and CD4+ T cells were obtained through a negative isolation that was performed magnetically. Notes on this clonotype: Its target is unknown.

Regarding the study as a whole: It was in TEMRA cells and active patients that Susac CD8+ clonal expansion peaked.

The gene calls are TRBV5-6 and TRBJ1-5, with D unresolved. The sample taken for sequencing was CD8+ T cells from PBMCs. This sequence was found in a human donor with Susac syndrome. The CDR3 coding sequence is TGTGCCAGCAGCTCTTTGAATCAGCCCCAGCATTTT. Encoded protein: CASSSLNQPQHF.